The next 30 T cell receptor beta chains were all read from a single sample in a study of cytomegalovirus exposure and HLA in healthy donors (dated by TCRdb to about 2017). Libraries were made using the immunoSEQ multiplex PCR assay. The multiplex PCR relied on a mix of 60 forward primers for TCR Vbeta segments and 13 reverse primers for TCR Jbeta segments. TCRdb carries this immuneACCESS record with in-frame sequences only. Its versions omit some clonotypes, under half of them owing to an unresolved V gene in the studies checked, with the rest unexplained. The sample has under 200,000 clones on record, about four fifths of them singletons. 1.5% to 2% of the sample goes to the ten largest clones. The sequencing sample was made of PBMCs. These receptors were obtained from a woman under 30 in good health and CMV-seronegative.

This clone was seen once. The chain is built from TRBV9 and TRBJ2-3, with D possibly being TRBD2 (6 bases). The CDR3 is made up of 14 amino acids. Germline V gene sequence: CDR1 SGDLS, CDR2 YYNGEE. V was trimmed by 0 bases and J by 6 bases, leaving 11 bases between them. This CDR3 is CASSVERDSDTQYF. CDR3 DNA: TGTGCCAGCAGCGTAGAGAGGGACTCGGATACGCAGTATTTT. Supplemented by reference TRBV9 and TRBJ2-3, the full variable domain reads DSGVTQTPKHLITATGQRVTLRCSPRSGDLSVYWYQQSLDQGLQFLIQYYNGEERAKGNILERFSAQQFPDLHSELNLSSLELGDSALYFCASSVERDSDTQYFGPGTRLTVL.

This clone was detected only a few times. The chain employs TRBV5-6 and TRBJ1-1; D is possibly TRBD1 (5 bases). Per germline, CDR1 SGHDT and CDR2 YYEEEE. The CDR3 spans 14 residues. Trimming took 7 bases from V and 0 from J, leaving 13 bases between them. The CDR3 loop reads CASFTRDLNTEAFF. The DNA of the CDR3 is TGTGCCAGCTTTACGCGGGACTTGAACACTGAAGCTTTCTTT.

This clone was observed a few times. The V call is TRBV27, the J call TRBJ1-4, with D hard to call. The CDR3 covers 14 residues. Germline assignment: CDR1 MNHEY and CDR2 SMNVEV (reference sequence). The V end was cut by 3 bases, the J end by 0 bases, with 5 bases between. Written as DNA, the CDR3 is TGTGCCAGCAGTTTGGAGGCAACTAATGAAAAACTGTTTTTT. Encoded protein: CASSLEATNEKLFF. Together with reference TRBV27 and TRBJ1-4, the CDR3 gives the full variable domain: EAQVTQNPRYLITVTGKKLTVTCSQNMNHEYMSWYRQDPGLGLRQIYYSMNVEVTDKGDVPEGYKVSRKEKRNFPLILESPSPNQTSLYFCASSLEATNEKLFFGSGTQLSVL.

This clone was seen a handful of times. V is TRBV13 and J is TRBJ2-3; D is ambiguous. From germline, CDR1 is PRHDT and CDR2 FYEKMQ (reference sequence). This CDR3 is built from 13 residues. The V gene lost 5 bases and the J gene lost 1 base, with 7 bases spanning the gap. The CDR3 DNA follows: TGTGCCAGCAGCAGAGAGGGCACAGATACGCAGTATTTT. Amino acid sequence: CASSREGTDTQYF.

This chain links TRBV6-5 with TRBJ1-2, with 10 bases matching TRBD1. The CDR3 spans 13 residues. Germline trimming cut 4 bases from V and 8 bases from J; bases unmatched to any gene: 4. The germline gives CDR1 MNHEY, CDR2 SVGAGI. CDR3 sequence reads: CASSSGQGNGYTF. The DNA for the CDR3 is TGTGCCAGCAGTTCGGGACAGGGGAACGGCTACACCTTC.

The V call is TRBV4-3, the J call TRBJ2-1, with D possibly matching TRBD1 (5 bases). V lost 0 bases, J lost 0 bases, and 9 bases lay in between. The CDR3 totals 16 residues. Looked up from germline, CDR1 is LGHNA and CDR2 is YSLEER. This chain's CDR3 is CASSQEIQGSYNEQFF. The CDR3, as DNA: TGCGCCAGCAGCCAAGAGATCCAGGGCTCCTACAATGAGCAGTTCTTC.

In its sample, this clone was seen once. The V call is TRBV9, the J call TRBJ1-1, with D unresolved. V lost 0 bases and J lost 1, with 13 bases in between. This CDR3 contains 16 residues. Germline lookup yields CDR1 SGDLS and CDR2 YYNGEE. Here the CDR3 DNA reads TGTGCCAGCAGCGTAGTCCCCCAGATAACGAACACTGAAGCTTTCTTT. Translated, it gives CASSVVPQITNTEAFF.

This clone was seen just once. CDR3 in DNA: TGTGCCAGCAGTTTAAGCTATGGAAACACCATATATTTT. The encoded protein is CASSLSYGNTIYF. V and J are TRBV27 and TRBJ1-3; no firm D call. From germline, CDR1 is MNHEY and CDR2 SMNVEV (reference sequence). This CDR3 contains 13 residues. Between the trimmed V and J ends, which lost 2 bases and 3 bases, there was a span of 5 bases.

The chain uses TRBV11-2 and TRBJ1-1, with D unresolved. Per germline, CDR1 SGHAT and CDR2 FQNNGV. The CDR3 is made up of 13 amino acids. Between the trimmed V and J ends, which lost 2 bases and 3 bases, there was a span of 7 bases. This chain's CDR3 is CASSLSDYTEAFF. In DNA form, the CDR3 reads TGTGCCAGCAGCTTATCGGACTACACTGAAGCTTTCTTT. The complete variable domain, with remaining parts taken from reference TRBV11-2 and TRBJ1-1, reads EAGVAQSPRYKIIEKRQSVAFWCNPISGHATLYWYQQILGQGPKLLIQFQNNGVVDDSQLPKDRFSAERLKGVDSTLKIQPAKLEDSAVYLCASSLSDYTEAFFGQGTRLTVV.

The chain uses TRBV9 and TRBJ1-1; 10 positions match TRBD1. Losses at the gene ends were 4 bases for V and 3 bases for J; bases not matched to a gene: 3. This CDR3 is 14 amino acids long. Germline CDR1 reads SGDLS; CDR2 reads YYNGEE. This CDR3 is CASSQTGGDTEAFF. CDR3 coding DNA: TGTGCCAGCAGCCAGACAGGGGGCGACACTGAAGCTTTCTTT. The full variable domain, completed using reference TRBV9 and TRBJ1-1, is DSGVTQTPKHLITATGQRVTLRCSPRSGDLSVYWYQQSLDQGLQFLIQYYNGEERAKGNILERFSAQQFPDLHSELNLSSLELGDSALYFCASSQTGGDTEAFFGQGTRLTVV.

This chain joins TRBV27 and TRBJ2-1, with TRBD2 matching 7 bases. Germline CDR1 reads MNHEY; CDR2 reads SMNVEV (reference sequence). This CDR3 spans 13 amino acids. Unmatched junction bases numbered 7, after V lost 7 bases and J lost 7 bases. The CDR3 here is CASTGGSSNEQFF. CDR3 nucleotide sequence: TGTGCCAGCACCGGCGGGAGTTCGAATGAGCAGTTCTTC.

CDR3: CASSSEGSIIYGYTF. CDR3 nucleotides: TGTGCCAGCAGCTCAGAGGGCTCTATCATCTATGGCTACACCTTC. This chain links TRBV7-9 with TRBJ1-2; D is ambiguous. CDR3 size: 15 residues. V lost 4 bases and J 4 bases, leaving 16 bases between the germline ends. CDR1 is SEHNR and CDR2 is FQNEAQ in the germline V gene (reference sequence).

The chain has TRBV19 and TRBJ2-1; TRBD1 is a possible D gene (5 bases). This CDR3 has 16 amino acids. Trimming left V 3 bases short and J 0 bases short, with 12 bases between. Germline V gives CDR1 LNHDA, CDR2 SQIVND (reference sequence). CDR3 DNA: TGTGCCAGTAGTATTGAGACAGTGAGCTCCTACAATGAGCAGTTCTTC. Translated, it gives CASSIETVSSYNEQFF.

This rearrangement joins TRBV21-1 to TRBJ1-1; the table's D call of TRBD1 was not tested on the DNA. TRBV21-1 is tagged as a pseudogene. This CDR3 has 15 residues. Written as DNA, the CDR3 is TGTGCCAGCAGCAAAGGATACAGGGGGAACACTGAAGCTTTCTTT. As protein: CASSKGYRGNTEAFF.

J is TRBJ1-4 and V is TRBV6-1; D remains ambiguous. V gave up 2 bases and J gave up 0 bases, with 13 bases separating them. The CDR3 runs to 17 residues. Looked up from germline, CDR1 is MNHNS and CDR2 is SASEGT. CDR3 sequence (DNA): TGTGCCAGCAGTGAATTATCCGGGTCTACAACTAATGAAAAACTGTTTTTT. Encoded protein: CASSELSGSTTNEKLFF.

This chain uses TRBV4-3 with TRBJ1-1; weak D call: TRBD1 (5 bases). Germline V gene sequence: CDR1 LGHNA, CDR2 YSLEER. Between the trimmed V and J ends, which lost 2 bases and 1 base, there was a span of 8 bases. The CDR3 totals 14 residues. Here the CDR3 reads CASSQHDRNTEAFF. The CDR3 DNA is TGCGCCAGCAGCCAACACGACAGGAACACTGAAGCTTTCTTT.

J is TRBJ1-2 and V is TRBV9; 10 bases line up with TRBD1. Germline lookup yields CDR1 SGDLS and CDR2 YYNGEE. The trim removed 3 bases at V and 4 bases at J, leaving 12 bases unmatched. The CDR3 has 17 amino acids. The CDR3 region has the DNA TGTGCCAGCAGCGCACTCCTCGAGACAGGGGGCATCTATGGCTACACCTTC. It translates to CASSALLETGGIYGYTF.

The chain recombines TRBV28 with TRBJ2-7, with 7 bases identical to TRBD2. V shed 6 bases, J shed 0 bases, and the junction held 11 bases outside the gene matches. The CDR3 has 16 residues. CDR1 is MDHEN, CDR2 SYDVKM, per germline. The CDR3 nucleotides read TGTGCCAGCAGGGCTTCTAGCGGCCGTTCCTCCTACGAGCAGTACTTC. It yields the protein CASRASSGRSSYEQYF.

The genes are TRBV27 and TRBJ2-3, with TRBD2 identical over 11 bases. The germline V gene has CDR1 MNHEY and CDR2 SMNVEV (reference sequence). V lost 5 bases, J lost 2 bases, and 9 bases stayed unmatched. The CDR3 runs to 17 residues. CDR3 bases: TGTGCCAGCAGTCCCGGACTAGCGGGCCACTTCACAGATACGCAGTATTTT. Its protein is CASSPGLAGHFTDTQYF.

Concerning this clone itself: Sequence at one end of the junction differs from germline and may be a read error. V gene TRBV6-6 combines with J gene TRBJ2-7, with 9 bases that match TRBD1. Germline V lookup: CDR1 MNHNY, CDR2 SVGAGI (reference sequence). The CDR3 has 14 amino acids. The CDR3 is CAGSQQGAGYEQYF. The CDR3 DNA is TGTGCCGGCAGTCAACAGGGGGCCGGCTACGAGCAGTACTTC.

This rearrangement joins TRBV30 to TRBJ2-5; 8 nucleotides agree with TRBD1. Germline CDR1 is GTSNPN and CDR2 is SVGIG (reference sequence). This CDR3 contains 15 residues. Losses at the gene ends were 2 bases for V and 0 bases for J; bases not matched to a gene: 5. CDR3 in amino acids: CAWSPLQGDQETQYF. CDR3 coding DNA: TGTGCCTGGAGTCCCCTACAGGGGGACCAAGAGACCCAGTACTTC.

The rearrangement links TRBV9 to TRBJ2-6; TRBD1 is a possible D gene (6 bases). The V and J ends lost 3 bases and 0 bases respectively, with 7 bases between them. The CDR3 is 15 amino acids. CDR1 SGDLS and CDR2 YYNGEE come from the germline V gene. CDR3 DNA: TGTGCCAGCAGCGGCAGGGGCTCTGGGGCCAACGTCCTGACTTTC. This gives the protein CASSGRGSGANVLTF.

The rearrangement links TRBV11-2 to TRBJ2-5; D possibly corresponds to TRBD2 (5 bases). The J call may be faulty, since TRBJ2-7 better matches the DNA end. CDR3 length equals 15 residues. Germline lookup yields CDR1 SGHAT and CDR2 FQNNGV. The CDR3, as DNA: TGTGCCAGCAGCCTCTCGGACTCCAGCTCCTACGAGCAGTACTTC. Translating it yields CASSLSDSSSYEQYF.

The chain uses TRBV5-6 and TRBJ1-6, with D uncertain. Germline V gives CDR1 SGHDT, CDR2 YYEEEE. The V end lost 0 bases, the J end lost 10 bases, and 11 bases lay between the germline ends. The length of the CDR3 is 14 residues. Here the CDR3 DNA reads TGTGCCAGCAGCTTGGCCCCAGGTGTATCACCCCTCCACTTT. Translation gives CASSLAPGVSPLHF.

This clone was picked up a small number of times. The V call is TRBV6-5, the J call TRBJ2-5; D is unclear. The J call is doubtful: the DNA matches TRBJ2-7 better. The CDR3 is 13 residues long. Germline CDR1 is MNHEY and CDR2 is SVGAGI. CDR3 DNA sequence: TGTGCCAGCAGTTACTCAGCGAGCGACGAGCAGTACTTC. This gives the protein CASSYSASDEQYF.

This chain links TRBV19 with TRBJ2-1, with 9 bases lining up with TRBD1. The ends lost 7 bases at V and 10 bases at J; junction bases unmatched: 14. This CDR3 region has 15 residues. Looked up from germline, CDR1 is LNHDA and CDR2 is SQIVND (reference sequence). CDR3 region: CASTMGQGGVEEQFF. CDR3 in DNA: TGTGCCAGTACGATGGGACAGGGCGGGGTGGAGGAGCAGTTCTTC.

In this sample, this clone turned up once. V gene TRBV11-2 combines with J gene TRBJ1-2; no reliable D call. The CDR3 runs 17 residues. CDR1 and CDR2 (germline): SGHAT, FQNNGV. V gave up 1 base and J gave up 4 bases, with 19 bases separating them. This chain's CDR3 is CASSLVGEYEVSYGYTF. The CDR3 region has the DNA TGTGCCAGCAGCTTAGTAGGAGAGTATGAAGTTTCCTATGGCTACACCTTC.

The V and J genes are TRBV4-3 and TRBJ1-1; a weak D match, TRBD1 (6 bases). The V end lost 6 bases, the J end lost 1 base, and 15 bases lay between the germline ends. There are 15 residues in the CDR3. From germline, CDR1 is LGHNA and CDR2 YSLEER. CDR3 DNA: TGCGCCAGCAGATCTTCTAGCAGGGGGAACACTGAAGCTTTCTTT. This codes for CASRSSSRGNTEAFF.

The chain recombines TRBV28 with TRBJ2-7; no definite D call. V was cut by 4 bases and J by 3 bases, with 13 bases left in between. Germline-derived CDR1 and CDR2 are MDHEN and SYDVKM. CDR3 length: 14 amino acids. CDR3 bases: TGTGCCAGCAGTTCCCCTGACGGAGTCTACGAGCAGTACGTC. Its translation: CASSSPDGVYEQYV.

J is TRBJ2-3 and V is TRBV5-4; 11 bases match TRBD2. CDR3 length: 17 amino acids. The germline V gene has CDR1 SGHNT and CDR2 YYREEE (reference sequence). V lost 0 bases and J lost 3; bases outside the gene matches: 6. DNA for the CDR3: TGTGCCAGCAGCTTGGTCTTAGCGGGAGGGCTTACAGATACGCAGTATTTT. Translated, it gives CASSLVLAGGLTDTQYF.